A selection of T cell receptor beta chains follows, all from one sample in a study of blood T cells in healthy people across ages. MiXCR was run by TCRdb on the 5' RACE reads, yielding one entry per CDR3 protein. The sample lists roughly 1,500,000 distinct CDR3 sequences, 42% occurring once. The sample consisted of blood. These receptors were collected from a woman between 18 and 29 years old in good health. The CDR3 runs from the conserved cysteine through the conserved F or W. The order of the fields is D gene, J gene, V gene, clone size, CDR3 protein, CDR3 DNA. D genes are given only for firm matches. Some rows mark clone size as missing; the rest say once, few, many or name a class of expanded clone.

>NA|TRBJ2-7|TRBV12-3/TRBV12-4|NA
CASSFGGAETQCF
TGTGCCAGCAGTTTCGGGGGAGCGGAGACCCAGTGCTTC
>NA|TRBJ2-1|TRBV24-1|NA
CATSDSPGNEQFF
TGTGCCACCAGTGACTCCCCCGGGAACGAGCAGTTCTTC
>NA|TRBJ2-1|TRBV5-1|few
CASSLEQREQFF
TGCGCCAGCAGCTTGGAGCAGCGGGAGCAGTTCTTC
>TRBD2|TRBJ2-5|TRBV20-1|NA
CSARSGSSGETQYF
TGCAGTGCTAGAAGCGGGAGCTCGGGGGAGACCCAGTACTTC
>NA|TRBJ1-2|TRBV5-6|few
CASSPPGTRYYGYTF
TGTGCCAGCAGCCCCCCCGGGACGAGATACTATGGCTACACCTTC
>TRBD2|TRBJ2-7|TRBV2|NA
CASSVLRTSGYEQYF
TGTGCCAGCAGTGTCCTTCGGACTAGCGGCTACGAGCAGTACTTC
>TRBD1|TRBJ2-1|TRBV9|NA
CASSVGQGASYEQFF
TGTGCCAGCAGCGTAGGACAGGGGGCATCCTACGAGCAGTTCTTC
>TRBD2|TRBJ2-1|TRBV10-2|NA
CASSNLAGGGEQFF
TGCGCCAGCAGTAACCTAGCGGGAGGCGGTGAGCAGTTCTTC
>NA|TRBJ2-5|TRBV7-8|NA
CASSLATGGLLQETQYF
TGTGCCAGCAGCTTAGCGACAGGTGGGCTTCTCCAAGAGACCCAGTACTTC
>TRBD1|TRBJ2-3|TRBV20-1|NA
CSARVPSQGATDTQYF
TGCAGTGCTAGAGTCCCCTCACAGGGGGCTACAGATACGCAGTATTTT
>NA|TRBJ1-2|TRBV7-9|few
CASSLVAVGKGYTF
TGTGCCAGCAGCTTAGTAGCGGTAGGAAAAGGCTACACCTTC
>NA|TRBJ1-2|TRBV29-1|NA
CSVLSTARNYGYTF
TGCAGCGTTCTCTCAACGGCCCGGAACTATGGCTACACCTTC
>NA|TRBJ1-1|TRBV5-1|NA
CASSFSGPHTEAFF
TGCGCCAGCAGTTTCTCCGGGCCACACACTGAAGCTTTCTTT
>NA|TRBJ2-1|TRBV20-1|NA
CSAPLGGRGGTDEQFF
TGCAGTGCCCCCCTAGGGGGTCGAGGTGGGACGGATGAGCAGTTCTTC
>NA|TRBJ2-2|TRBV18|NA
CASSPRAGQTNTGELFF
TGTGCCAGCTCACCACGGGCGGGACAGACAAACACCGGGGAGCTGTTTTTT
>NA|TRBJ2-7|TRBV6-1|NA
CASSDWVSEQYF
TGTGCCAGCAGTGATTGGGTGTCCGAGCAGTACTTC
>NA|TRBJ2-1|TRBV7-3|NA
CASSPGGRADNEQFF
TGTGCCAGCAGCCCCGGGGGCAGAGCTGACAATGAGCAGTTCTTC
>NA|TRBJ1-2|TRBV20-1|NA
CSARDGRGYTF
TGCAGTGCTAGAGATGGCCGTGGCTACACCTTC
>TRBD2|TRBJ2-2|TRBV7-6|NA
CASSLVVPLAGRFGELFF
TGTGCCAGCAGCTTAGTTGTACCGCTAGCGGGACGTTTCGGGGAGCTGTTTTTT
>TRBD2|TRBJ2-5|TRBV7-6|NA
CASSLDLRGVETQYF
TGTGCCAGCAGCTTAGACTTGCGGGGGGTAGAGACCCAGTACTTC
>TRBD1|TRBJ2-7|TRBV13|NA
CASSVGGQTYEQYF
TGTGCCAGCAGCGTTGGGGGACAGACCTACGAGCAGTACTTC
>NA|TRBJ1-2|TRBV15|NA
CATSRVMGVKTYYGYTF
TGTGCCACCAGCAGAGTTATGGGGGTCAAAACATACTATGGCTACACCTTC